This T cell receptor beta chain derives from a study of identical twins. General study points: In beta out-of-frame sequences, the excess sharing between twins was weaker. With abundant cord blood beta clonotypes, insertions were fewer; memory repertoires showed no such pattern. A partial confounding effect on zero-insertion analyses could come from invariant MAIT and iNKT cells.

TCRdb re-analysed the 5' RACE reads in MiXCR, keeping a single row per CDR3 protein. The sample yields some 900,000 distinct CDR3 sequences, about 12% seen once. This clonotype came up many times. What it binds is unknown. This CDR3 has 14 residues. The V and J ends lost 0 bases and 6 bases respectively, with 7 bases between them. From germline, CDR1 is SGHRS and CDR2 YFSETQ. Healthy Caucasians alone served as donors. The same data also contributed to another study, on yellow fever vaccine responses in identical twins.

Sequencing input: PBMCs. This clonotype was obtained from a woman younger than 30 in good health. V gene TRBV5-1 combines with J gene TRBJ1-6; D uncertain. The CDR3 coding sequence is TGCGCCAGCAGCTTGGACGGAGCTAATTCACCCCTCCACTTT. Translating gives CASSLDGANSPLHF.